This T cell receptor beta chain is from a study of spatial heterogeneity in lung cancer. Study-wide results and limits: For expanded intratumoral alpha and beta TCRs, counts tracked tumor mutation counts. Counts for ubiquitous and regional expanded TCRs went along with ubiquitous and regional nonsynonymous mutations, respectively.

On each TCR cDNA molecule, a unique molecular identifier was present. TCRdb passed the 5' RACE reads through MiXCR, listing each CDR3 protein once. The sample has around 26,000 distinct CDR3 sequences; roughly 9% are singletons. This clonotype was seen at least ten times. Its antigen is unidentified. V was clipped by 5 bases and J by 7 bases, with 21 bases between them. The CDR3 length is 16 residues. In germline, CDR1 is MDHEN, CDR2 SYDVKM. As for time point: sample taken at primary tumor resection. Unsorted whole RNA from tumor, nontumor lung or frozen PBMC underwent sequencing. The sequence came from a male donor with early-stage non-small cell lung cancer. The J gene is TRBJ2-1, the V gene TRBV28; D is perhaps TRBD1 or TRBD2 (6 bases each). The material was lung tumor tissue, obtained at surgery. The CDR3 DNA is TGTGCCAGCAGTCTCTCCGGGACACCTCGGGGGAATGAGCAGTTCTTC. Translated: CASSLSGTPRGNEQFF.